This T cell receptor beta chain came from a study of blood T cell repertoires in COVID-19. This CDR3 is 13 amino acids long. Germline lookup yields CDR1 SGHRS and CDR2 YFSETQ. Trimming removed 4 bases at V and 0 bases at J, with 8 bases between. Methods used by the authors: Amplification from reference gene primers served as the basis for estimated nucleated cell counts. Repertoires were generated with immunoSEQ multiplex PCR, while TCRdb's copy carries only in-frame clones and drops some. The V and J calls and the clone size are those of that table, but D and trimming were determined from the DNA. The table includes 35,000 to 45,000 clones, roughly 90% detected once.

The TCR was taken from a human donor in a cohort sampled during active COVID-19. The chain recombines TRBV5-1 with TRBJ2-7; TRBD2 might be the D (5 bases). Sequences were obtained from peripheral blood. The CDR3 region has the DNA TGCGCCAGCAGCCCGACTAACTCCTACGAGCAGTACTTC. This sequence encodes CASSPTNSYEQYF.